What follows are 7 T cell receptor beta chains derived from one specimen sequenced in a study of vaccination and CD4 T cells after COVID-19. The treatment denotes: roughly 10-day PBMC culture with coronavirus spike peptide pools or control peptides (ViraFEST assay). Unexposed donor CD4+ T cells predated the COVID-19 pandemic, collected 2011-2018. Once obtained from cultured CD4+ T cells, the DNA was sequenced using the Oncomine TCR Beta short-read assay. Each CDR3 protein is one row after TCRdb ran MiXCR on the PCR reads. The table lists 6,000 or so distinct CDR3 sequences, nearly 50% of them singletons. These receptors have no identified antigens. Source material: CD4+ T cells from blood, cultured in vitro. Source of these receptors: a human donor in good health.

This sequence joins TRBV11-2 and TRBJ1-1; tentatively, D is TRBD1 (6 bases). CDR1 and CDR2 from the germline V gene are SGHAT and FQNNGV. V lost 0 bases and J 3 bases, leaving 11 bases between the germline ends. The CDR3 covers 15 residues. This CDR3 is CASSLEDRTDTEAFF. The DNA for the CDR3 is TGTGCCAGCAGCTTAGAGGACAGAACAGACACTGAAGCTTTCTTT.

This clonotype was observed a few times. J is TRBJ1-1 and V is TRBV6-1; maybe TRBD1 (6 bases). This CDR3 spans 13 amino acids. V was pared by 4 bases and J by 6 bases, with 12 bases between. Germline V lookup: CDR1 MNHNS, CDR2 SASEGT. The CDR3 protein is CASSASGVAEAFF. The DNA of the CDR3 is TGTGCCAGCAGTGCATCAGGGGTAGCTGAAGCTTTCTTT.

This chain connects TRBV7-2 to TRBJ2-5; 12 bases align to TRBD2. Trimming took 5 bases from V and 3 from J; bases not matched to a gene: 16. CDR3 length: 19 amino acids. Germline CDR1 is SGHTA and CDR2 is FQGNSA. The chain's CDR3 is CASSNPSLAGGRTKETQYF. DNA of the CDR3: TGTGCCAGCAGCAACCCGAGTCTAGCGGGGGGGCGGACTAAAGAGACCCAGTACTTC. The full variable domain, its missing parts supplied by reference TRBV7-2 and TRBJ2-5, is GAGVSQSPSNKVTEKGKDVELRCDPISGHTALYWYRQSLGQGLEFLIYFQGNSAPDKSGLPSDRFSAERTGGSVSTLTIQRTQQEDSAVYLCASSNPSLAGGRTKETQYFGPGTRLLVL.

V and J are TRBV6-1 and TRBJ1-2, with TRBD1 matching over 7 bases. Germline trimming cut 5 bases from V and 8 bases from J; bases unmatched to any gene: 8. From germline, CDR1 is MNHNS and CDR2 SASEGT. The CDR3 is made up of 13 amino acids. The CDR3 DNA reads TGTGCCAGCAGTAGGCCACAGGGGCTCGGCTACACCTTC. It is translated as CASSRPQGLGYTF.

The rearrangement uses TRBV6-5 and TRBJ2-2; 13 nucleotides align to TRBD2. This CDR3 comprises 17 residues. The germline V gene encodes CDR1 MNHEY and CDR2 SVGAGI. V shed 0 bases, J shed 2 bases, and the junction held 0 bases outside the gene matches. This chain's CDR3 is CASSYSGLAGNTGELFF. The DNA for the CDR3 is TGTGCCAGCAGTTACTCGGGACTAGCGGGAAACACCGGGGAGCTGTTTTTT.

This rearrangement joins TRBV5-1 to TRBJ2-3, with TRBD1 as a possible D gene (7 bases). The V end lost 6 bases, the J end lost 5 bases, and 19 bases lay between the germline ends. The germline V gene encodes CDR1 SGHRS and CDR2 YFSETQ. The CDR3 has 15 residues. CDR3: CASKIRQGGIDTQYF. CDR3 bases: TGCGCCAGCAAAATCAGACAGGGAGGTATAGATACGCAGTATTTT.

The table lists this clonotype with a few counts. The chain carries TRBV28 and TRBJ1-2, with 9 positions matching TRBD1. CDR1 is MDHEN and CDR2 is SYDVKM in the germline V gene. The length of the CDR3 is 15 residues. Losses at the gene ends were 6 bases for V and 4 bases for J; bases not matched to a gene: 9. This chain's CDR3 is CASRLGDRDAYGYTF. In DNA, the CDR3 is TGTGCCAGCAGACTTGGGGACAGGGACGCCTATGGCTACACCTTC.